This TCR beta chain was captured by sequencing in a study of OX40 agonist ivuxolimab in advanced cancers. The wider study: Ivuxolimab is a fully human IgG2 antibody that activates OX40 (CD134).

In regard to this clone: The antigen is not known.

The table came from immunoSEQ multiplex PCR; TCRdb's copy has only in-frame clones and leaves some out. The data contain over 65,000 clones, 92% of them singletons. General study results and limits: More expanded clones were found, on average, in CD8+ than in CD4+ T cells.

The CDR3 is 15 residues long. The V gene's germline CDR1 is LGHNA and CDR2 YNFKEQ. V was cut by 0 bases and J by 6 bases, with 15 bases left in between. This clonotype was sampled from an adult with an advanced solid tumor such as melanoma, head and neck, liver or kidney cancer. This chain links TRBV4-2 with TRBJ2-7, with D tentatively TRBD1 or TRBD2 (5 bases each). The source was CD4+ or CD8+ T cells sorted from blood, collected in a trial of the OX40 agonist ivuxolimab. CDR3 sequence (DNA): TGTGCCAGCAGCCAAGAAGGCAGGGATGGGGGCGAGCAGTACTTC. Translated, it gives CASSQEGRDGGEQYF.